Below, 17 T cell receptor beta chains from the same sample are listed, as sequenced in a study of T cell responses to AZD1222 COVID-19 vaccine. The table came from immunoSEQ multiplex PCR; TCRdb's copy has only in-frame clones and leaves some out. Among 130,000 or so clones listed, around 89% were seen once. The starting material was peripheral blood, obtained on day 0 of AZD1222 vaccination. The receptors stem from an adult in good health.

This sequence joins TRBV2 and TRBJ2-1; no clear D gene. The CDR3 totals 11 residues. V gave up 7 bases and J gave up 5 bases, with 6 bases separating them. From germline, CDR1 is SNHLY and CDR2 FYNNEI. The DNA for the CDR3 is TGTGCCAGCAAGCCCAACAATGAGCAGTTCTTC. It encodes CASKPNNEQFF.

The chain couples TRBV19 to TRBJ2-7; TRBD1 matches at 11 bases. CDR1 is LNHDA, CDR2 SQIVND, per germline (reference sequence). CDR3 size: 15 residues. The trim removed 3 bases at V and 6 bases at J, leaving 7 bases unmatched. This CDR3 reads CASSMDRGLSGEQYF. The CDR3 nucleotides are TGTGCCAGTAGTATGGACAGGGGGCTTTCTGGCGAGCAGTACTTC.

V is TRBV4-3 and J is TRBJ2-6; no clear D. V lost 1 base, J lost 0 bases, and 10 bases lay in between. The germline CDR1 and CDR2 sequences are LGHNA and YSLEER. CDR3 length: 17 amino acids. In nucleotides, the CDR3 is TGCGCCAGCAGCCAAGTATTTAGGCACTCTGGGGCCAACGTCCTGACTTTC. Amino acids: CASSQVFRHSGANVLTF.

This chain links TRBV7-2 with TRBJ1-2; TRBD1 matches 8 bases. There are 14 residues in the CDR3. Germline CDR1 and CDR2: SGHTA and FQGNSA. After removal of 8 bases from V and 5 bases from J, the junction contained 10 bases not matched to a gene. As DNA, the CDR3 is TGTGCCAGCGCCTATAACAGGGGGGAATATGGCTACACCTTC. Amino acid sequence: CASAYNRGEYGYTF. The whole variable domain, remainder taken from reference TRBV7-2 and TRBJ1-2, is GAGVSQSPSNKVTEKGKDVELRCDPISGHTALYWYRQSLGQGLEFLIYFQGNSAPDKSGLPSDRFSAERTGGSVSTLTIQRTQQEDSAVYLCASAYNRGEYGYTFGSGTRLTVV.

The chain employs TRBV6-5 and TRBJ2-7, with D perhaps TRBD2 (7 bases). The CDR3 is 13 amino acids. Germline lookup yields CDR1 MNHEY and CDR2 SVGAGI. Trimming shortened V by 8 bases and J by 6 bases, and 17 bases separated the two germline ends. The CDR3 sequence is CASRDQGRVEQYF. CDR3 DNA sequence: TGTGCCAGCCGGGATCAGGGGAGGGTCGAGCAGTACTTC.

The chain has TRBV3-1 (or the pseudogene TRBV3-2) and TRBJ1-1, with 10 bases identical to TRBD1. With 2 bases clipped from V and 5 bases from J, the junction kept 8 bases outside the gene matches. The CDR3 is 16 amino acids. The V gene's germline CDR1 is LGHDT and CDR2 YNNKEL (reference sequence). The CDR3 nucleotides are TGTGCCAGCAGCCAACCGGGACAGGGGTCGGGAACTGAAGCTTTCTTT. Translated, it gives CASSQPGQGSGTEAFF.

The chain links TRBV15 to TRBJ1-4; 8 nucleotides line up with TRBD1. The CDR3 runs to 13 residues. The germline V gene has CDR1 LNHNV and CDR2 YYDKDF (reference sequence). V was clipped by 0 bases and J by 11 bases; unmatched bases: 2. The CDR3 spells CATSRETGEKLFF. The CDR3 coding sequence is TGTGCCACCAGCAGAGAGACAGGGGAGAAACTGTTTTTT.

CDR3 DNA: TGTGCCACCAGTGGGGGGGTTGAGACCCAGTACTTC. Residues: CATSGGVETQYF. The chain recombines TRBV24-1 with TRBJ2-5, with D possibly matching TRBD2 (6 bases). With 5 bases removed from V and 5 bases from J, the gap between germline ends came to 8 bases. In germline, CDR1 is KGHDR, CDR2 SFDVKD. This CDR3 is 12 amino acids long.

This CDR3 reads CASKGTWGQQNTEAFF. In nucleotides, the CDR3 is TGTGCCAGTAAGGGGACCTGGGGACAGCAGAATACTGAAGCTTTCTTT. This chain connects TRBV19 to TRBJ1-1, with 7 bases identical to TRBD1. This CDR3 has 16 amino acids. The germline V gene has CDR1 LNHDA and CDR2 SQIVND (reference sequence). Trimming at V came to 7 bases and at J to 5 bases, leaving 16 bases not matched to a gene.

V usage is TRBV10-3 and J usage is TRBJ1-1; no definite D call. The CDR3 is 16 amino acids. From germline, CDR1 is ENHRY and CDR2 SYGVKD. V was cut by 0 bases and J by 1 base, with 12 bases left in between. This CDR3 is CAISESLVAGNTEAFF. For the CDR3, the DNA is TGTGCCATCAGTGAGTCGTTAGTAGCAGGGAACACTGAAGCTTTCTTT.

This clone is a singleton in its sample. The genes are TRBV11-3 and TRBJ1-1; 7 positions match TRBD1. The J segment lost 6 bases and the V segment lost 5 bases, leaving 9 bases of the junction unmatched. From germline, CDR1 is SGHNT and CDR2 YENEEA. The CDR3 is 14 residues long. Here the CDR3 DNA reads TGTGCCAGCAGCCCCCGACAGGGTGGGGCTGAAGCTTTCTTT. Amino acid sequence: CASSPRQGGAEAFF. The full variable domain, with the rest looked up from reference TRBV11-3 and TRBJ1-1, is EAGVVQSPRYKIIEKKQPVAFWCNPISGHNTLYWYLQNLGQGPELLIRYENEEAVDDSQLPKDRFSAERLKGVDSTLKIQPAELGDSAVYLCASSPRQGGAEAFFGQGTRLTVV.

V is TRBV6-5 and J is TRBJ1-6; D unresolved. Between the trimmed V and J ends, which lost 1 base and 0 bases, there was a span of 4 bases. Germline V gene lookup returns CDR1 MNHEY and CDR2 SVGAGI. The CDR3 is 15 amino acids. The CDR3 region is CASSYFSSYNSPLHF. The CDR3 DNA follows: TGTGCCAGCAGTTACTTTAGCTCCTATAATTCACCCCTCCACTTT.

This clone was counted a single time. The CDR3 DNA is TGTGCCAGCAGCACTTACAGGGCCTACGAAGAGACCCAGTACTTC. Protein sequence: CASSTYRAYEETQYF. This chain uses TRBV21-1 with TRBJ2-5; TRBD1, the table's D call, was not compared with the DNA. TRBV21-1 is a pseudogene locus. The CDR3 covers 15 residues.

The CDR3 DNA follows: TGTGCCAGCAGTGTTAGGGACGCCTCCTACGAGCAGTACTTC. This translates into CASSVRDASYEQYF. The chain uses TRBV21-1 and TRBJ2-7. TRBV21-1 is a pseudogene segment. The CDR3 spans 14 residues.

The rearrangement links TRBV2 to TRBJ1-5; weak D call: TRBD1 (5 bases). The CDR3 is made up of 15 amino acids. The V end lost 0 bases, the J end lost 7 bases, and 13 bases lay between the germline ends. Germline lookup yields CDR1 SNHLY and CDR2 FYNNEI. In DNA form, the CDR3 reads TGTGCCAGCAGTGAAGCGCCCGGGGCAGGGCAGCCCCAGCATTTT. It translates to CASSEAPGAGQPQHF.

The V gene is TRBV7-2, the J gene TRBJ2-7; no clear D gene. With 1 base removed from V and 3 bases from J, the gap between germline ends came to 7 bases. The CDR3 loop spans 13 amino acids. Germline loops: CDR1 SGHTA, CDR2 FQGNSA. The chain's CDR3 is CASSLVLGYEQYF. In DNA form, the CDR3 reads TGTGCCAGCAGCTTAGTATTGGGCTACGAGCAGTACTTC.

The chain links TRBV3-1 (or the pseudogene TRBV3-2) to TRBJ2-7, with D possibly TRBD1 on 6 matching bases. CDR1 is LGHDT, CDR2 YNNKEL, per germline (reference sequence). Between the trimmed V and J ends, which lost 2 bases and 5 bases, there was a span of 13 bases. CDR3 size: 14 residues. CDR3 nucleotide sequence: TGTGCCAGCAGCCAACTACGAAACAGGGACGAGCAGTACTTC. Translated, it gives CASSQLRNRDEQYF.